This TCR beta chain was captured in a study of beta chain features in type 1 diabetes (dated by TCRdb to 2016 to 2019). Context from the whole study: Mean age, gender distribution, total cell number and subset yield were not different between patients and healthy donors. Regulatory and stem cell-like memory subsets were obtained from only 8 patients and roughly eight healthy donors, while naive and central memory subsets were obtained from all 30 or so donors. A total of roughly 100,000,000 sorted cells were examined across all samples, and the number of cells per subset was strongly correlated with RNA yield. The study compared the TCRB repertoires of sorted circulating CD4+ T cell subsets in recently diagnosed type 1 diabetes patients with those in matched healthy donors.

What the work shows at the level of the full study, not this receptor alone: Only small numbers of individuals were included in the HLA sub-analyses, which left unresolved whether HLA type had any influence on TCRB rearrangement. Naive, central memory and regulatory TCRB repertoires appeared to be more similar among patients than among healthy donors. PCR may preferentially amplify shorter templates, but because patient and control samples were amplified and corrected together, any resulting skew would affect both groups equally. Because cDNA was sequenced instead of genomic DNA, activated cells with high expression could be over-represented, although the groups did not differ in activation or CD3 levels. A moderate but significant shortening of TCRB CDR3 length was observed in type 1 diabetes patients in all four CD4+ subsets. At VDJ recombination sites, type 1 diabetes patients had fewer insertions and more deleted nucleotides, which implies abnormalities in thymic rearrangement.

Each donor gave one peripheral blood draw, about 110 mL on average, collected into heparinised tubes. Using a panel that included CD45RO, CCR7, CD25, CD127, CD95 and CD27, naive, central memory, regulatory and stem cell-like memory CD4+ T cells were sorted on a BD FACSAria II. Every sorted population had a purity above 95%. PBMCs were isolated right away by Lymphoprep density gradient centrifugation and were stained directly, without culture. So that batch effects would be minimized, each experiment stained and sorted samples in pairs, pairing one healthy donor with one patient. V and J lose 7 bases and 13 bases, and a span of 23 bases separates them. From a lookup of the germline V gene (reference sequence), CDR1 and CDR2 are MNHNY and SVGAGI. The CDR3 runs 14 residues from the cysteine to the phenylalanine. Only the CDR3 DNA stays, 42 bases, in frame from base 1. The High Capacity cDNA Reverse Transcription Kit was used to reverse transcribe all of the isolated RNA, meaning that expressed TCRB transcripts were what got sequenced. Deep immunoSEQ sequencing was applied to naive, central memory and regulatory T cell samples, giving an average of roughly 3.5 million total reads per sample. Sorted cells were lysed in RLT buffer, and RNA was extracted using DNase-treated RNeasy Micro or Mini kits according to cell number. Each cell subset was processed separately to prevent cross-contamination, with patient and healthy donor samples processed together. Using the immunoSEQ multiplex PCR, TCRB sequences were amplified from cDNA into 87-bp fragments spanning the CDR3 region. Sequencing of the amplicons was performed on the Illumina HiSeq platform. Per the original workflow: Synthetic template baselines were used to correct PCR bias computationally, reads within Hamming distance 2 were collapsed, and singletons that could not be merged were discarded. Reads were aligned against IMGT so that V, D and J genes, CDR3 length and insertions or deletions at six rearrangement sites could be assigned. Within each subset, clonotype counts were normalized to the number of sorted cells before true diversity and Gini coefficients were calculated with the tcR R package. The overlap coefficient, calculated on TCRB nucleotide sequences, was used to quantify repertoire sharing. The source is immuneACCESS, and TCRdb retained only in-frame sequences with V and J called. Part of the clones is not carried over; for the studies checked, unresolved V genes explain less than half of this, and the remainder is unexplained. That table is the source of V, J and clone size, and D and trimming were worked out from the DNA. The sample table lists about 290,000 clones, 8% of them with a count of one. The ten most abundant clones make up under 1.3% of the sample.

Concerning this clone itself: Its antigen target is currently unknown. No base-level quality is on record; no much larger clone is a single base apart.

This receptor was taken from a woman under 30 in good health. The chain joins TRBV6-6 to TRBJ2-4; the D gene is possibly TRBD1, with 6 bases matching. Specimen: central memory CD4+ T cells from blood. For the CDR3, the sequence is CASMTGGQKSRQYF. At the DNA level, the sequence is TGTGCCAGCATGACTGGTGGACAGAAATCCCGCCAGTACTTC.